This entry features one TCR beta chain sequence. Its antigen is undetermined. Researchers ran the PCR with 60 Vbeta and 13 Jbeta primers. Clones were sequenced by immunoSEQ multiplex PCR, and TCRdb holds only the in-frame ones, with some missing. The sample carries roughly 160,000 clones, approximately 74% recorded once. This specimen comes from a study of cytomegalovirus exposure and HLA in healthy donors. This CDR3 has 18 residues. The ends were cut back, 1 base at V and 3 bases at J, with 18 bases in the middle. CDR1 and CDR2 (germline): LNHNV, YYDKDF (reference sequence). General study findings and limits: It was approximately 160 TCR beta chains that were listed as cytomegalovirus-associated. Trimming of TCR beta V- and J-genes showed a link, identified in a later analysis, to a missense DCLRE1C variant.

V usage is TRBV15 and J usage is TRBJ2-2; D possibly corresponds to TRBD1 (6 bases). Input material: PBMCs. This receptor was taken from a woman under 40 in good health and CMV-seronegative. CDR3 in amino acids: CATSRGKAGDVDTGELFF. The CDR3 DNA is TGTGCCACCAGCAGAGGTAAAGCAGGGGATGTGGACACCGGGGAGCTGTTTTTT.